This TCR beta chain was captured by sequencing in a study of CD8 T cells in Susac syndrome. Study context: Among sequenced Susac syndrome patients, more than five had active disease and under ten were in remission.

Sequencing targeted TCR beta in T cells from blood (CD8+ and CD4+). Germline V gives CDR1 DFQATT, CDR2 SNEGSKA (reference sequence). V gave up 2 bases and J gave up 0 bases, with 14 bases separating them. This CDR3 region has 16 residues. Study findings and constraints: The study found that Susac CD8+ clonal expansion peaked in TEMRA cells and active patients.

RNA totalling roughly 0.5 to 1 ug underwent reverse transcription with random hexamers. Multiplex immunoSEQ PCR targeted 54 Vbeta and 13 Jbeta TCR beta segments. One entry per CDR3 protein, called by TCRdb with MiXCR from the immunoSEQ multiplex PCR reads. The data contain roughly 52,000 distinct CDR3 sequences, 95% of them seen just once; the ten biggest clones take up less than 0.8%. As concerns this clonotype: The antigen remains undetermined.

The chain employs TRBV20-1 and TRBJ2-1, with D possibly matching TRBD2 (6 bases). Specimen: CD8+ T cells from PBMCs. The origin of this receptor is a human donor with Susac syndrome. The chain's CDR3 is CSARRTPGLSYNEQFF. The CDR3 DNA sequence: TGCAGTGCTAGACGTACCCCGGGACTCTCCTACAATGAGCAGTTCTTC.